This T cell receptor (beta chain) was sequenced in a study of blood T cell repertoires in COVID-19. Study information: Sources were T cells, B-cell-depleted T cells, or PBMCs; the material itself was cDNA or gDNA.

Trimming shortened V by 0 bases and J by 4 bases, and 11 bases separated the two germline ends. The CDR3 loop spans 15 amino acids. Germline V gives CDR1 LNHNV, CDR2 YYDKDF (reference sequence). Clones were sequenced by immunoSEQ multiplex PCR, and TCRdb holds only the in-frame ones, with some missing. The sample includes about 58,000 clones, 75% to 90% of them seen just once. The V call is TRBV15, the J call TRBJ2-3; TRBD2 is a possible D gene (6 bases). Sequencing used peripheral blood. The receptor was derived from a human donor in a cohort sampled during active COVID-19. The CDR3: CATSRDVGGADTQYF. The CDR3 coding sequence is TGTGCCACCAGCAGAGATGTGGGGGGAGCAGATACGCAGTATTTT.